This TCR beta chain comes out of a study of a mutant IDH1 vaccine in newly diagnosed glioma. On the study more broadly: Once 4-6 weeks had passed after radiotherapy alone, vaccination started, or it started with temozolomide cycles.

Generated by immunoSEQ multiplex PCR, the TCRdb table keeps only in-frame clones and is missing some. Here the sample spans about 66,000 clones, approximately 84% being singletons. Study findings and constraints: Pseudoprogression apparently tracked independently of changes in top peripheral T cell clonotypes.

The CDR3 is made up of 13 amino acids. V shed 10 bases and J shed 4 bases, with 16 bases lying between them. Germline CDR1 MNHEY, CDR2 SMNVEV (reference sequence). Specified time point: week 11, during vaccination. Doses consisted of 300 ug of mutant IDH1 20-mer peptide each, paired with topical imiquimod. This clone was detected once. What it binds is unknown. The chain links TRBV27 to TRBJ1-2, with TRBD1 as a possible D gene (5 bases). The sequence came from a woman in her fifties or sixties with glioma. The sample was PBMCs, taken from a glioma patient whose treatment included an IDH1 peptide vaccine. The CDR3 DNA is TGTGCCACATGGGGCCCAACTAGCTATGGCTACACCTTC. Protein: CATWGPTSYGYTF.